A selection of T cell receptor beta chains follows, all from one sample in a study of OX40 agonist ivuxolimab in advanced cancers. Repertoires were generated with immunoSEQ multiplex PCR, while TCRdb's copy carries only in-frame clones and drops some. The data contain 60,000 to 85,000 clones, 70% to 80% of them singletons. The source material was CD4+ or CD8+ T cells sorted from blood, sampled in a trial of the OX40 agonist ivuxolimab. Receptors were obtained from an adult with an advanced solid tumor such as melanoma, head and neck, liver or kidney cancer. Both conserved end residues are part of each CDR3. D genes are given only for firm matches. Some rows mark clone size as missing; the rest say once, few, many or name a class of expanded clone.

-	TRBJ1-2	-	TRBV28	CASSLGPRGANHGYTF	TGTGCCAGCAGTTTAGGCCCGCGGGGGGCGAACCATGGCTACACCTTC
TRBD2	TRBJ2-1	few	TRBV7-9	CASSFGGDDNEQFF	TGTGCCAGCAGCTTCGGGGGGGACGACAATGAGCAGTTCTTC
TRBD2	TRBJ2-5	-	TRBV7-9	CASSQGTSGSRETQYF	TGTGCCAGCAGCCAGGGGACTAGCGGGAGTAGGGAGACCCAGTACTTC
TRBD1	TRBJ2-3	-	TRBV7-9	CASSLRKGASTDTQYF	TGTGCCAGCAGCTTACGGAAGGGGGCTAGCACAGATACGCAGTATTTT
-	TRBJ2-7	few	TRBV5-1	CASSLLSFYEQYF	TGCGCCAGCAGCTTACTATCTTTCTACGAGCAGTACTTC
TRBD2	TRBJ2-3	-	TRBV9	CASSVVGSGGADTQYF	TGTGCCAGCAGCGTAGTTGGTAGCGGGGGGGCAGATACGCAGTATTTT
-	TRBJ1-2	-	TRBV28	CASSLIVGGYTF	TGTGCCAGCAGTTTGATAGTGGGAGGCTACACCTTC
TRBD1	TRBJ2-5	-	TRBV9	CASSFGQGQETQYF	TGTGCCAGCAGCTTCGGACAGGGGCAAGAGACCCAGTACTTC
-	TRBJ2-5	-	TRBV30	CAWSVHGVPPKETQYF	TGTGCCTGGAGTGTACATGGGGTGCCCCCAAAAGAGACCCAGTACTTC
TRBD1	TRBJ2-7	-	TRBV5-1	CASSPGDRGYEQYF	TGCGCCAGCAGCCCCGGGGACAGGGGCTACGAGCAGTACTTC
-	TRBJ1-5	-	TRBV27	CASSSDTQYQPQHF	TGTGCCAGCAGTTCAGACACGCAGTATCAGCCCCAGCATTTT
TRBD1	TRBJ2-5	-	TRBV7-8	CASSVRTGQETQYF	TGTGCCAGCAGCGTGAGGACAGGCCAAGAGACCCAGTACTTC
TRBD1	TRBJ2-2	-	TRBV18	CASSRLQGANTGELFF	TGTGCCAGCTCACGACTACAGGGGGCGAACACCGGGGAGCTGTTTTTT
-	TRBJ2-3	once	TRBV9	CASSVVPRADTQYF	TGTGCCAGCAGCGTAGTACCCCGGGCAGATACGCAGTATTTT
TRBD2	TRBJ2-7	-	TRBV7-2	CASSLTSGNSYEQYF	TGTGCCAGCAGCTTGACTAGCGGAAACTCCTACGAGCAGTACTTC
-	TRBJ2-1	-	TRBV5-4	CASSPVVGEPNEQFF	TGTGCCAGCAGCCCAGTGGTGGGAGAGCCCAATGAGCAGTTCTTC
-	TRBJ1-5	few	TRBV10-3	CAISESVVSNQPQHF	TGTGCCATCAGTGAGTCTGTAGTTAGCAATCAGCCCCAGCATTTT
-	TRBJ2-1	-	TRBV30	CAWRDSVRDEQFF	TGTGCCTGGAGGGATAGTGTACGGGATGAGCAGTTCTTC
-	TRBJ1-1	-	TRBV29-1	CSAVVQVDTEAFF	TGCAGCGCCGTAGTGCAGGTGGACACTGAAGCTTTCTTT
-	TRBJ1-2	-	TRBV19	CASSTWAAYGYTF	TGTGCCAGTAGTACGTGGGCGGCATATGGCTACACCTTC
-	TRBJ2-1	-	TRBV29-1	CSVERRGQWASNEQFF	TGCAGCGTTGAACGCAGGGGACAATGGGCAAGCAATGAGCAGTTCTTC
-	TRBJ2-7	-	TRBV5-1	CASSLTPGGQNEQYF	TGCGCCAGCAGCTTGACCCCCGGGGGGCAAAACGAGCAGTACTTC
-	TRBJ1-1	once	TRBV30	CAWSNPPVWMKNYGAFF	TGTGCCTGGAGCAACCCTCCAGTATGGATGAAAAATTATGGAGCTTTCTTT
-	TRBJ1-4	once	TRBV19	CASSLGTTTNEKLFF	TGTGCCAGTAGTCTAGGGACAACTACTAATGAAAAACTGTTTTTT
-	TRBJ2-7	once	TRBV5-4	CASSPPTRTEQYF	TGTGCCAGCAGCCCACCTACTAGAACCGAGCAGTACTTC
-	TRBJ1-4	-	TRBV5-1	CASRSSGSNEKLFF	TGCGCCAGCCGATCGTCAGGGTCTAATGAAAAACTGTTTTTT